Listed here are 13 T cell receptor beta chains from one sample, sequenced in a study of CD8+ T cells in alopecia areata. Extracted from the samples, RNA was reverse transcribed into cDNA to serve as the sequencing template. The assay was immunoSEQ multiplex PCR, and TCRdb's table has in-frame clones only and misses some. The sample contains around 9,600 clones, none of them singletons. Cells pooled from cutaneous lymph nodes were sorted on CD4, CD8alpha, NKG2D, NKG2ACE and other markers. The specimen sequenced was CD8+ T cells sorted from a lymph node. The origin of the receptors is a C3H/HeJ mouse with alopecia areata. MHC haplotype: H2-k.

This clone qualifies as medium-sized. Gene labels here are mouse ones. The read terminates 4 residues before the CDR3 end, so the remaining end is supplied by the germline J gene. The chain combines TRBV1 with TRBJ2-2; the match to TRBD2 covers 12 bases. The CDR3 is made up of 17 amino acids. Germline trimming cut 3 bases from V and 2 bases from J; bases unmatched to any gene: 4. Germline V lookup: CDR1 NSQYPW, CDR2 LRSPGD (reference sequence). Here the CDR3 reads CTCSASGTGGNTGQLYF. The DNA read from the CDR3 is TGCACCTGCAGTGCTTCCGGGACTGGGGGGAACACCGGG.

This clone was counted ten times or more. Mouse gene names and germline throughout. The read ends 4 residues early relative to the CDR3; the germline J gene fills the gap. The rearrangement uses TRBV5 and TRBJ2-1, with 10 bases identical to TRBD2. This CDR3 comprises 15 residues. Trimming at V came to 2 bases and at J to 3 bases, leaving 1 base not matched to a gene. The V gene's germline CDR1 is LGHNA and CDR2 YNLKQL (reference sequence). The covered CDR3 bases are TGTGCCAGCAGCCAAAGACTGGGGGGCTATGCT. Translating gives CASSQRLGGYA. The complete CDR3 sequence is CASSQRLGGYAEQFF.

This clone was seen only a few times. A read error may produce the germline difference seen at one junction end. Gene names follow the mouse nomenclature. Other DNA sequences of this sample code for an identical CDR3. This CDR3 reads CASSAPGLGGNYAEQFF. CDR3 DNA (partial): TGTGCCAGCAGCGCCCCGGGACTGGGGGGGAACTACGCT. The rearrangement joins TRBV13-3 to TRBJ2-1, with TRBD2 matching over 13 bases. The observed sequence ends 4 residues before the CDR3 terminus, with the missing tail filled in from the germline J gene. Germline V gives CDR1 NNHDY, CDR2 SYVADS. This CDR3 spans 17 amino acids.

A few counts support this clone. Gene and germline names: mouse. CDR3 region: CASGDATGSSQNTLYF. The covered CDR3 bases are TGTGCCAGCGGTGATGCCACTGGGTCTAGTCAAAAC. The chain employs TRBV13-2 and TRBJ2-4; D is perhaps TRBD2 (6 bases). The CDR3 extends 4 residues past the end of the read, so its final part is completed from the germline J gene. The CDR3 length is 16 residues. The V gene's germline CDR1 is NNHNN and CDR2 SYGAGS (reference sequence). The ends were cut back, 0 bases at V and 0 bases at J, with 11 bases in the middle.

This clone ranks as medium-sized (0.01 to 0.1%). Gene names are mouse gene names. The CDR3 is cut off 4 residues early in the read; its end comes from the germline J gene. The chain joins TRBV13-1 to TRBJ2-3; D is unresolved. CDR3 size: 16 residues. With 0 bases removed from V and 0 bases from J, the gap between germline ends came to 11 bases. Germline CDR1 reads NSHNY; CDR2 reads SYGAGN. The covered CDR3 bases are TGTGCCAGCAGTGATGAACAGACCTCTAGTGCAGAA. It is translated as CASSDEQTSSAE. The full CDR3 reads CASSDEQTSSAETLYF.

This clone is medium-sized in the sample. The genes are named according to mouse. Here the CDR3 reads CASSRTKNQDTQYF. CDR3 bases read: TGTGCTAGCAGTAGGACAAAAAACCAAGAC. This rearrangement joins TRBV17 to TRBJ2-5; D ambiguous. The CDR3 end falls 4 residues outside the read, so it is completed with the germline J gene. Germline CDR1 reads MNHDT; CDR2 reads YYDKIL. The V end was cut by 3 bases, the J end by 0 bases, with 7 bases between. This CDR3 comprises 14 residues.

This clone appeared many times. Here the gene names and germline are mouse. The read ends 4 residues before the CDR3 terminus; that terminus is restored from the germline J gene. V gene TRBV13-3 combines with J gene TRBJ2-1; TRBD1 aligns across 8 bases. Germline CDR1 reads NNHDY; CDR2 reads SYVADS. V shed 3 bases and J 0 bases; nucleotides not matched to a gene: 2. The CDR3 covers 15 residues. CDR3 DNA, as far as it was read: TGTGCCAGCAGTGCACAGGGGGTTAACTATGCT. It encodes CASSAQGVNYA. In full, the CDR3 is CASSAQGVNYAEQFF.

This clone was recorded at least ten times. Here the gene names and germline are mouse. The read terminates 4 residues ahead of where the CDR3 ends, so the germline J gene completes it. The rearrangement joins TRBV13-1 to TRBJ2-4; no definite D call. Germline loops: CDR1 NSHNY, CDR2 SYGAGN. The CDR3 extends over 14 amino acids. Trimming removed 2 bases at V and 0 bases at J, with 7 bases between. CDR3 DNA (partial): TGTGCCAGCAGTGAAAGGTTTAGTCAAAAC. Translation: CASSERFSQN. From start to end, the CDR3 is CASSERFSQNTLYF.

This clone was observed many times. Gene names refer to mouse genes. The read gets to within 4 residues of the CDR3 end, and the germline J gene fills in the rest. The chain uses TRBV1 and TRBJ2-5; a possible D gene is TRBD1 (5 bases). There are 15 residues in the CDR3. Germline V gene sequence: CDR1 NSQYPW, CDR2 LRSPGD (reference sequence). The CDR3 sequence: CTCSADHGQKDTQYF. The sequenced CDR3 bases are TGCACCTGCAGTGCAGATCACGGACAAAAAGAC.

By share, this clone ranks as medium-sized (0.01 to 0.1%). The gene names here belong to mouse. CDR3 protein: CASSTANSDYTF. The sequenced CDR3 bases are TGTGCCAGCAGTACAGCAAACTCC. The V gene is TRBV19, the J gene TRBJ1-2; D is unresolved. The CDR3 goes on 4 residues after the read ends, and that part is filled in from the germline J gene. V was clipped by 3 bases and J by 0 bases, with 3 bases between them. Germline-derived CDR1 and CDR2 are FNHDT and SITEND (reference sequence). This CDR3 has 12 amino acids.

Remarks on this clone: This may stem from a read error, because a much larger clone lies one nucleotide away. Here the gene names and germline are mouse. CDR3 loop: CASSHDGGPYEQYF. CDR3 DNA (partial): TGTGCCAGCAGTCATGACGGGGGGCCTTAT. The chain uses TRBV19 and TRBJ2-7, with D possibly matching TRBD2 (7 bases). The read terminates 4 residues before the CDR3 end, so the remaining end is supplied by the germline J gene. Germline CDR1 is FNHDT and CDR2 is SITEND (reference sequence). This CDR3 contains 14 residues.

With regard to this clone: Genes and germline come from the mouse. The read stops 4 residues short of the end of the CDR3; the missing end is completed from the germline J gene. The chain combines TRBV19 with TRBJ2-5, with TRBD1 as a possible D gene (6 bases). The CDR3 has 14 amino acids. From germline, CDR1 is FNHDT and CDR2 SITEND (reference sequence). The DNA read from the CDR3 is TGTGCCAGCAGTATAGCAGGGGCCGAAGAC. Its translation: CASSIAGAED. The full CDR3 is CASSIAGAEDTQYF.

This clone was recorded at least ten times. The gene names here belong to mouse. The CDR3 sequence: CASSQEWGANTEVFF. The covered CDR3 bases are TGTGCCAGCAGCCAAGAATGGGGGGCGAACACA. The chain links TRBV5 to TRBJ1-1; D is possibly TRBD1 (6 bases). The read ends 4 residues shy of where the CDR3 ends; the end is completed using the germline J gene. The CDR3 loop spans 15 amino acids. Looked up from germline, CDR1 is LGHNA and CDR2 is YNLKQL (reference sequence). V gave up 0 bases and J gave up 1 base, with 9 bases separating them.